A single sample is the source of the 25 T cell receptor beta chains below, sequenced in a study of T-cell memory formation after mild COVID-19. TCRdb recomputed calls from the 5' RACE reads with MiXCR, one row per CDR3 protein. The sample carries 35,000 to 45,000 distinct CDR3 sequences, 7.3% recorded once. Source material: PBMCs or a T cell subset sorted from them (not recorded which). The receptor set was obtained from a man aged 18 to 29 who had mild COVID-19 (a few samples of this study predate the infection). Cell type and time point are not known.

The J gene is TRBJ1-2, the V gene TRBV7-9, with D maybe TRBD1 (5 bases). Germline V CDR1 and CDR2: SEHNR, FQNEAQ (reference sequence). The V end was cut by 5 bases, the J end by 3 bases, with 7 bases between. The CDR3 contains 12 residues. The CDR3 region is CASSAGYYGYTF. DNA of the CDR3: TGTGCCAGCAGCGCAGGGTACTATGGCTACACCTTC.

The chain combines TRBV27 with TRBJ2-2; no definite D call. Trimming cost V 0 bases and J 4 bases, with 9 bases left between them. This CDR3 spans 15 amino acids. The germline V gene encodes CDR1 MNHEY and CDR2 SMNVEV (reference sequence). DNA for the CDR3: TGTGCCAGCAGTTTATCGCATCCTCGCACCGGGGAGCTGTTTTTT. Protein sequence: CASSLSHPRTGELFF.

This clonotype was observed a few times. The CDR3 reads CASRAGGPGGYTF. CDR3 bases: TGTGCCAGCAGGGCGGGGGGGCCGGGTGGCTACACCTTC. The V call is TRBV12-3 or TRBV12-4, the J call TRBJ1-2, with D possibly TRBD1 on 6 matching bases. The CDR3 is 13 amino acids. V was pared by 6 bases and J by 7 bases, with 15 bases between.

The CDR3 reads CASSLMATANTGELFF. The CDR3 coding sequence is TGTGCCAGCAGCTTAATGGCCACGGCGAACACCGGGGAGCTGTTTTTT. The genes are TRBV7-3 and TRBJ2-2; D not resolved. The germline gives CDR1 SGHTA, CDR2 FQGTGA. This CDR3 spans 16 amino acids. The ends were cut back, 1 base at V and 0 bases at J, with 9 bases in the middle.

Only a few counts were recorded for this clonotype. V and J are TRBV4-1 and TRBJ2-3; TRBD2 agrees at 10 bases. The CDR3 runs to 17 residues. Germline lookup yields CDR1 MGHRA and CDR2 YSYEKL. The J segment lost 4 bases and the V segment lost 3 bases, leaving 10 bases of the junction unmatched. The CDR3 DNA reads TGCGCCAGCAGCCAGGGGGTAGCGGGGGGCTCCCCAGATACGCAGTATTTT. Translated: CASSQGVAGGSPDTQYF.

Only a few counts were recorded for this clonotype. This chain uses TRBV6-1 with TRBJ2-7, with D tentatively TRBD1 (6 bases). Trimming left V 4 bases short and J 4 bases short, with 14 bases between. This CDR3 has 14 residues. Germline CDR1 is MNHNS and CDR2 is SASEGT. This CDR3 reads CASSVTGTLYEQYF. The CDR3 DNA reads TGTGCCAGCAGTGTAACCGGGACACTTTACGAGCAGTACTTC.

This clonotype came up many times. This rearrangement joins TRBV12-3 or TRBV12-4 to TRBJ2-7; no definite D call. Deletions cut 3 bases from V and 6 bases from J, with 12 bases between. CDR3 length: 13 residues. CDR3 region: CASSFWANSEQYV. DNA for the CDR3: TGTGCCAGCAGTTTTTGGGCTAACAGCGAGCAGTACGTC.

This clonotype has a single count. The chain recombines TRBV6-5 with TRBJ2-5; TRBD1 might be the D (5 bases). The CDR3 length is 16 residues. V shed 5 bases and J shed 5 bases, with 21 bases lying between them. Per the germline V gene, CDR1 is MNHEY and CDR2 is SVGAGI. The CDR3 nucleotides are TGTGCCAGCAGTCAAGACCGGAATGTAGGGGCGGAGACCCAGTACTTC. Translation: CASSQDRNVGAETQYF.

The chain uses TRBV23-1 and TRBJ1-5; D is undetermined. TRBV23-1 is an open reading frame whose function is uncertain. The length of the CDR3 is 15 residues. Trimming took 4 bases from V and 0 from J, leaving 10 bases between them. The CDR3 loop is CASSPRRDSNQPQHF. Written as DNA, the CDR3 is TGCGCCAGCAGTCCGCGAAGGGATAGCAATCAGCCCCAGCATTTT.

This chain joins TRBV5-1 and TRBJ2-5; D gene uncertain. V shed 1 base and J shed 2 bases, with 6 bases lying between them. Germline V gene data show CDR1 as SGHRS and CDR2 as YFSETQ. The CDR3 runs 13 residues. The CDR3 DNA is TGCGCCAGCAGCTTGTCGCAGCAAGAGACCCAGTACTTC. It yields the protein CASSLSQQETQYF.

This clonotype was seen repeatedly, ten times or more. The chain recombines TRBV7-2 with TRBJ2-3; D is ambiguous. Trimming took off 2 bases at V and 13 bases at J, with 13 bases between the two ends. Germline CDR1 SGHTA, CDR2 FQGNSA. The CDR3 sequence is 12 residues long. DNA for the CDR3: TGTGCCAGCAGCTTACAACAGACATCAGAGTATTTT. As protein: CASSLQQTSEYF.

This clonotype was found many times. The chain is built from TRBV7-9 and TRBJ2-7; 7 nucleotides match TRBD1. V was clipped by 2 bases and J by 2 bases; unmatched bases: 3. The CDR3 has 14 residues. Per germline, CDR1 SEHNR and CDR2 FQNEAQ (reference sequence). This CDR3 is CASSLRQGAYEQYF. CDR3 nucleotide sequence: TGTGCCAGCAGCTTAAGGCAGGGGGCCTACGAGCAGTACTTC.

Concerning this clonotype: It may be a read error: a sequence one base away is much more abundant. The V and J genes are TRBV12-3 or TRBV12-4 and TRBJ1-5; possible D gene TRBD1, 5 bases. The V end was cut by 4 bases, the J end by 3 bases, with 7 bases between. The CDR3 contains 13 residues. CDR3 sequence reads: CASSSGNNQPQHF. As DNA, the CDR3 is TGTGCCAGCAGTTCAGGGAACAATCAGCCCCAGCATTTT.

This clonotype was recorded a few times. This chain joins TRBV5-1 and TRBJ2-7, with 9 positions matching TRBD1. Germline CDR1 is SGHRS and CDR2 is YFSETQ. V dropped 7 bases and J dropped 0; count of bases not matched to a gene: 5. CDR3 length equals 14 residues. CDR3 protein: CASRGTGSSYEQYV. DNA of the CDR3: TGCGCCAGCCGCGGGACAGGGAGCTCCTACGAGCAGTACGTC.

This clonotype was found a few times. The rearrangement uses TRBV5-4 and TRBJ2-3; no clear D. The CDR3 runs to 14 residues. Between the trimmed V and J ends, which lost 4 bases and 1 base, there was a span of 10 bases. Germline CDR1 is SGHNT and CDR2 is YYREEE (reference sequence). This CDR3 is CASSPEAGTDTQYF. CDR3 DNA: TGTGCCAGCAGCCCCGAGGCGGGCACAGATACGCAGTATTTT.

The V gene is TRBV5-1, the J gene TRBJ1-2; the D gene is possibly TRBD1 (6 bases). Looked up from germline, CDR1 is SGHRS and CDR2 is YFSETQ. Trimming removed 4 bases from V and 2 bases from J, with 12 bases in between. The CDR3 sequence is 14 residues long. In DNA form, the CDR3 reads TGCGCCAGCAGCAAAACCGGGACAAACTATGGCTACACCTTC. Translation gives CASSKTGTNYGYTF.

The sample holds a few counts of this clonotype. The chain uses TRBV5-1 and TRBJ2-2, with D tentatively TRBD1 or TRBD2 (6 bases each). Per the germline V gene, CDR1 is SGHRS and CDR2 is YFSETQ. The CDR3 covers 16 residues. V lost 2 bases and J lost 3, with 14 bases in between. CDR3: CASSLQGGGYTGELFF. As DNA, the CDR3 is TGCGCCAGCAGCTTACAGGGCGGAGGGTACACCGGGGAGCTGTTTTTT.

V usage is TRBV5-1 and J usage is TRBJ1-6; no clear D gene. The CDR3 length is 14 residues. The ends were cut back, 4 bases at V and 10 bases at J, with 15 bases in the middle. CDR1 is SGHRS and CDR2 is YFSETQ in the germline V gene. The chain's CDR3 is CASSRDINGSPLHF. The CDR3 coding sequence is TGCGCCAGCAGCCGGGATATAAACGGGTCACCCCTCCACTTT.

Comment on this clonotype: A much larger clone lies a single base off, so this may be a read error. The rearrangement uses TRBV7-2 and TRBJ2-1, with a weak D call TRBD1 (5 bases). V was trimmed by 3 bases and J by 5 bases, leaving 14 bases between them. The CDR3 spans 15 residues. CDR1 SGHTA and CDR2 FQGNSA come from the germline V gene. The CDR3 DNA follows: TGTGCCAGCAGCTTCGTTGTGACAGACAACAATGAGCAGTTCTTC. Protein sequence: CASSFVVTDNNEQFF.

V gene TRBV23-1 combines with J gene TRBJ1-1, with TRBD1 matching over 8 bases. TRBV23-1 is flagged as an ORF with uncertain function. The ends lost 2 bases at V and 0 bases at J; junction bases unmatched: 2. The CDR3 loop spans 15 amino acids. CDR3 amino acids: CASSQHRGMNTEAFF. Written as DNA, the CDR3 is TGCGCCAGCAGTCAACACAGGGGGATGAACACTGAAGCTTTCTTT.

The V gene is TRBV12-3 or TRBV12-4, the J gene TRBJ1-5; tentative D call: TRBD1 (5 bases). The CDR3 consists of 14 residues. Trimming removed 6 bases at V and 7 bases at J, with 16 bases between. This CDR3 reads CASSLQGIEQPQHF. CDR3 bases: TGTGCCAGCAGCCTGCAGGGAATTGAACAGCCCCAGCATTTT.

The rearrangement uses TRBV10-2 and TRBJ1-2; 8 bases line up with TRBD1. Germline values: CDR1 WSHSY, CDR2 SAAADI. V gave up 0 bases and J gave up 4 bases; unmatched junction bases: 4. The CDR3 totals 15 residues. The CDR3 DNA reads TGCGCCAGCAGTGAGTCCCGGACAGGGCTCTATGGCTACACCTTC. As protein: CASSESRTGLYGYTF.

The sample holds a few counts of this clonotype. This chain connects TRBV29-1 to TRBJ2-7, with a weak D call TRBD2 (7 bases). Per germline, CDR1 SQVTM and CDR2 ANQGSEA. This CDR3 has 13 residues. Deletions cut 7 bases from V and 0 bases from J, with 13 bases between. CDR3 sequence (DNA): TGCAGCGCCCAAGGGGGGGGCTCCTACGAGCAGTACTTC. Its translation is CSAQGGGSYEQYF.

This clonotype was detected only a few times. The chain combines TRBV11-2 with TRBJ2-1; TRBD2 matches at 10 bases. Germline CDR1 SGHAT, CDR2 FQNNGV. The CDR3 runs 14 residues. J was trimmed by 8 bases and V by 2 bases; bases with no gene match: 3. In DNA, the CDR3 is TGTGCCAGCAGCTTACCAAGCGGGGGGGATGAGCAGTTCTTC. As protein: CASSLPSGGDEQFF.

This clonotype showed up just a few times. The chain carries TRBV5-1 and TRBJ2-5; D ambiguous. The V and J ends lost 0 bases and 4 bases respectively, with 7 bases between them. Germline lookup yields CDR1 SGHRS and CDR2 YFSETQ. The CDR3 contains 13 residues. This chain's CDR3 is CASSLGLRETQYF. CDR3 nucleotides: TGCGCCAGCAGCTTGGGCCTGCGAGAGACCCAGTACTTC.